Below, 6 T cell receptor beta chains from the same sample are listed, as sequenced in a study of shared clonotypes between healthy human individuals. Measured with immunoSEQ multiplex PCR; TCRdb has only the in-frame clones, and not every one. The sample yields over 800,000 clones, almost 95% seen once. Only CD45RO-negative cells positively selected for CCR7 counted as naive CD8 cells, so terminally differentiated effector memory CD45RA+ cells were excluded. Sequenced sample: naive CD8+ T cells sorted from blood. These receptor sequences come from a man aged 25 to 40 in good health.

This rearrangement joins TRBV2 to TRBJ1-1, with D possibly matching TRBD1 (5 bases). V lost 7 bases and J lost 5, with 14 bases in between. The CDR3 totals 13 residues. Germline V gene sequence: CDR1 SNHLY, CDR2 FYNNEI. The chain's CDR3 is CASTPGGRTEAFF. CDR3 nucleotide sequence: TGTGCCAGCACCCCTGGGGGGAGGACTGAAGCTTTCTTT.

Here the CDR3 DNA reads TGTGCCAGCAGCTCCGGACAGGGGTCAAATCAGCCCCAGCATTTT. It specifies CASSSGQGSNQPQHF. V usage is TRBV9 and J usage is TRBJ1-5; 9 bases fit TRBD1. The CDR3 totals 15 residues. The V gene end was trimmed by 4 bases and the J gene end by 4 bases; junction bases not matched to a gene: 6. Germline CDR1 SGDLS, CDR2 YYNGEE.

The V and J genes are TRBV29-1 and TRBJ2-5; D might be TRBD2 (5 bases). V lost 8 bases, J lost 4 bases, and 17 bases lay in between. Germline V lookup: CDR1 SQVTM, CDR2 ANQGSEA. The CDR3 has 13 amino acids. Here the CDR3 reads CSYPGNMGETQYF. DNA of the CDR3: TGCAGCTACCCCGGGAACATGGGAGAGACCCAGTACTTC.

Worth noting for this clone: The junction shows a germline mismatch at one end, possibly a read error. Other DNA sequences from this sample encode an identical CDR3 as well. The genes are TRBV19 and TRBJ2-7, with 9 bases identical to TRBD2. In germline, CDR1 is LNHDA, CDR2 SQIVND (reference sequence). The CDR3 is made up of 14 amino acids. The CDR3 DNA follows: TGTGCCAGTAGCATAGCGGGAGAAGGCTACGAGCAGTACTTC. It yields the protein CASSIAGEGYEQYF.

The V call is TRBV9, the J call TRBJ2-7; TRBD2 agrees at 11 bases. The V segment lost 4 bases and the J segment 2 bases; nucleotides outside the gene matches: 8. This CDR3 has 16 amino acids. Germline CDR1 reads SGDLS; CDR2 reads YYNGEE. The CDR3 loop is CASSWRETSGTYEQYF. The CDR3 nucleotides read TGTGCCAGCAGCTGGAGAGAGACTAGCGGGACCTACGAGCAGTACTTC.

The V call is TRBV4-3, the J call TRBJ2-7; D not resolved. This CDR3 has 15 amino acids. Germline CDR1 LGHNA, CDR2 YSLEER. Trimming pared 1 base from V and 2 bases from J, leaving 12 bases between. The CDR3 DNA sequence: TGCGCCAGCAGCCAAGTTGCGGCAAGCACCTACGAGCAGTACTTC. This sequence encodes CASSQVAASTYEQYF.